This T cell receptor beta chain appears in the sequencing data of a study of blood T cell repertoires in COVID-19. This table comes from immunoSEQ multiplex PCR, and its TCRdb copy is limited to in-frame clones, with some not included. The table includes some 260,000 clones, more than 65% detected once. Trimming left V 0 bases short and J 3 bases short, with 4 bases between. Germline V gene lookup returns CDR1 SGHTS and CDR2 YDEGEE. The CDR3 totals 14 residues. The origin of this receptor is a woman between 18 and 29 years old with acute or convalescent COVID-19. The specimen was peripheral blood. V usage is TRBV5-8 and J usage is TRBJ1-6; D uncertain. The CDR3 coding sequence is TGTGCCAGCAGCTTGGGACACTATAATTCACCCCTCCACTTT. Protein sequence: CASSLGHYNSPLHF.